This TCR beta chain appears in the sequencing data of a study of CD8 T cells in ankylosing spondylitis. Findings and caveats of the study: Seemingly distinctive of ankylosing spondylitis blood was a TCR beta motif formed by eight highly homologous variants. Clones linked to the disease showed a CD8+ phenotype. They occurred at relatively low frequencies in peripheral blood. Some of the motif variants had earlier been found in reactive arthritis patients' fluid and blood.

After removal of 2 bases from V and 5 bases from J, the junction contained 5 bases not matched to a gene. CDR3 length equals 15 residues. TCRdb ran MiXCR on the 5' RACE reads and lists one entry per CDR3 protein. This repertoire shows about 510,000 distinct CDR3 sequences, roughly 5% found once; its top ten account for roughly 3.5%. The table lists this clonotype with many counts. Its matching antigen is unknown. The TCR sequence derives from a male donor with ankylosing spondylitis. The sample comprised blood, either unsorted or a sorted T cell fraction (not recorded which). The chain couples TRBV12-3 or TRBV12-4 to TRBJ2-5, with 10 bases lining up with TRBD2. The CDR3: CASSLRAGGRETQYF. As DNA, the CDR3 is TGTGCCAGCAGTTTACGAGCGGGGGGGAGGGAGACCCAGTACTTC.